This is a list of T cell receptor beta chains from one sample in a study of beta chain features in type 1 diabetes. The data were produced by immunoSEQ multiplex PCR, yet TCRdb's version contains in-frame clones alone and is incomplete. The profile shows hundreds of thousands of clones, roughly 12% of them singletons. Sequencing input: naive CD4+ T cells from blood. The source of these receptors is a man between 18 and 29 years old in good health. CDR3s leave out the opening cysteine and the closing phenylalanine or tryptophan.

TRBV30,TRBJ1-5,AWSVRGPPQH
TRBV29-1,TRBJ2-7,SVEATGGPYQEQY
TRBV5-1,TRBJ1-6,ASSLTGTNSPLH
TRBV9,TRBJ2-1,ASSAGRSYNEQF
TRBV5-6,TRBJ2-7,ASSFCSPY
TRBV27,TRBJ1-2,ASNHGDRNYGYT
TRBV28,TRBJ1-1,ASSLSGSVNTEAF
TRBV7-2,TRBJ2-7,ASSTVAGALYEQY
TRBV18,TRBJ2-7,ASSQDRDYEQY
TRBV5-6,TRBJ2-5,ASSLTGQQETQY
TRBV7-2,TRBJ1-2,ASSLAAFNYGYT
TRBV25-1,TRBJ2-7,ASSELRAGTGYEQY
TRBV5-1,TRBJ2-1,ASSLVGAGAPYNEQF
TRBV9,TRBJ2-1,ASTSQSGSLNEQF
TRBV6-5,TRBJ1-2,ASTGGGKDGYT
TRBV9,TRBJ2-5,ASSPTGMGAQETQY
TRBV5-1,TRBJ2-7,ASRYSGTSRSSSYEQY
TRBV7-9,TRBJ2-1,ASRPRDRSYNEQF
TRBV7-9,TRBJ2-7,ASSLSRGTSTYEQY
TRBV7-9,TRBJ2-5,ASSLSGGAETQY
TRBV7-9,TRBJ1-1,ASSFQGGTEAF
TRBV9,TRBJ2-1,ASSVPSAGNEQF
TRBV11-2,TRBJ2-5,ASSPSRGALETQY
TRBV6-5,TRBJ2-1,ASSLSGQGYNEQF
TRBV2,TRBJ1-1,ASSVRGQRNTEAF
TRBV7-9,TRBJ2-5,ASSLHLRDRETQY
TRBV28,TRBJ2-1,ASSTYNEQF
TRBV7-9,TRBJ1-5,ASSLGGGNNQPQH
TRBV2,TRBJ2-2,ASSDRGTTGELF
TRBV5-1,TRBJ2-1,ASSTRTSGGTYNEQF
TRBV10-3,TRBJ2-7,AISESVLAGGKQY
TRBV5-4,TRBJ2-7,ASSFQGRTLYEQY
TRBV7-9,TRBJ2-1,ASSEDQRVYNEQF
TRBV2,TRBJ2-5,ASSSVSIQETQY
TRBV6-1,TRBJ1-2,ASSELSGSSYGYT
TRBV19,TRBJ1-5,ASSSGPDRKDQPQH
TRBV30,TRBJ2-3,AWSTRRLAFGTQY
TRBV7-3,TRBJ2-3,ASSPLARGAIDTQY
TRBV5-6,TRBJ2-1,ASSLISDNEQF